A single sample gave rise to the 30 T cell receptor beta chains below, sequenced in a study of Graves' ophthalmopathy and Graves' hyperthyroidism. RNA transcripts were the template, and TCR beta CDR3 regions were amplified from them. First-round RT-PCR used HTBI primers; second-round multiplex PCR followed. One entry per CDR3 protein, called by TCRdb with MiXCR from the multiplex PCR reads. The table lists some 350,000 distinct CDR3 sequences, about 17% of them singletons. What was sequenced was peripheral blood. The receptor set was obtained from an adult woman with stable Graves' hyperthyroidism.

There are many counts of this clonotype. The rearrangement links TRBV29-1 to TRBJ2-7, with 9 bases identical to TRBD2. The CDR3 contains 13 residues. V gave up 5 bases and J gave up 2 bases; unmatched junction bases: 4. Germline V gene data show CDR1 as SQVTM and CDR2 as ANQGSEA. As DNA, the CDR3 is TGCAGCGTTTTTGCTAGCGGGACCTACGAGCAGTACTTC. Encoded protein: CSVFASGTYEQYF.

The chain joins TRBV2 to TRBJ1-2; the D gene is possibly TRBD1 (5 bases). The CDR3 is 17 residues long. V was pared by 8 bases and J by 0 bases, with 22 bases between. CDR1 and CDR2 from the germline V gene are SNHLY and FYNNEI. The CDR3 here is CASGLSRGPIANYGYTF. The CDR3 bases are TGTGCCAGCGGTTTGTCGAGGGGTCCTATAGCTAACTATGGCTACACCTTC.

This clonotype was seen repeatedly, ten times or more. The chain uses TRBV7-9 and TRBJ2-7; TRBD2 aligns across 12 bases. Germline V lookup: CDR1 SEHNR, CDR2 FQNEAQ (reference sequence). Trimming took 3 bases from V and 6 from J; bases not matched to a gene: 3. This CDR3 comprises 14 residues. The CDR3: CASSFTSGRSEQYF. In DNA form, the CDR3 reads TGTGCCAGCAGCTTTACTAGCGGGAGGTCCGAGCAGTACTTC. Combining the CDR3 with reference TRBV7-9 and TRBJ2-7 gives the whole variable domain DTGVSQNPRHKITKRGQNVTFRCDPISEHNRLYWYRQTLGQGPEFLTYFQNEAQLEKSRLLSDRFSAERPKGSFSTLEIQRTEQGDSAMYLCASSFTSGRSEQYFGPGTRLTVT.

This clonotype was seen many times. The rearrangement uses TRBV7-2 and TRBJ2-7; 10 bases line up with TRBD2. V lost 4 bases to trimming and J lost 2 bases; unmatched junction nucleotides: 8. CDR1 and CDR2 from the germline V gene are SGHTA and FQGNSA. CDR3 length: 16 amino acids. The DNA of the CDR3 is TGTGCCAGCAGCTCCCTAGCGGGAGAAGGGACCTACGAGCAGTACTTC. It is translated as CASSSLAGEGTYEQYF.

As for this clonotype: This could be a read error, since a much larger clone is one nucleotide away. The chain recombines TRBV11-2 with TRBJ1-5; 7 bases are shared with TRBD1. Germline V gene lookup returns CDR1 SGHAT and CDR2 FQNNGV. V was clipped by 8 bases and J by 0 bases; unmatched bases: 10. The CDR3 totals 16 residues. The CDR3 nucleotides read TGTGCCAGCGGCCCGCGCGGACAGGATAGCAATCAGCCCCAGCATTTT. The encoded protein is CASGPRGQDSNQPQHF. The entire variable domain, with the rest obtained from reference TRBV11-2 and TRBJ1-5, is as follows: EAGVAQSPRYKIIEKRQSVAFWCNPISGHATLYWYQQILGQGPKLLIQFQNNGVVDDSQLPKDRFSAERLKGVDSTLKIQPAKLEDSAVYLCASGPRGQDSNQPQHFGDGTRLSIL.

This clonotype has just a few counts. The chain has TRBV6-5 and TRBJ1-1; D gene uncertain. Trimming shortened V by 1 base and J by 1 base, and 7 bases separated the two germline ends. CDR1 is MNHEY and CDR2 is SVGAGI in the germline V gene. The CDR3 totals 14 residues. The CDR3 reads CASSYLESNTEAFF. As DNA, the CDR3 is TGTGCCAGCAGTTACTTAGAGTCGAACACTGAAGCTTTCTTT.

There are many counts of this clonotype. The chain employs TRBV11-1 and TRBJ2-7, with TRBD2 matching over 9 bases. This CDR3 is built from 18 residues. Trimming at V came to 2 bases and at J to 4 bases, leaving 15 bases not matched to a gene. Germline assignment: CDR1 SGHAT and CDR2 FQDESV (reference sequence). The CDR3 coding sequence is TGTGCCAGCAGCTTAAAAGGCGGGGGGGCTAGCGGGACTTACGAGCAGTACTTC. Amino acid sequence: CASSLKGGGASGTYEQYF.

The chain links TRBV6-2 or TRBV6-3 to TRBJ2-5; no clear D. V was trimmed by 6 bases and J by 4 bases, leaving 9 bases between them. CDR1 and CDR2 from the germline V gene are MNHEY and SVGEGT. The CDR3 sequence is 12 residues long. DNA for the CDR3: TGTGCCAGCAGATACCAAACAGAGACCCAGTACTTC. Amino acid sequence: CASRYQTETQYF.

This clonotype occurred many times. V and J are TRBV6-1 and TRBJ1-3, with TRBD1 as a possible D gene (5 bases). The CDR3 is 14 residues long. With 7 bases removed from V and 3 bases from J, the gap between germline ends came to 13 bases. The germline CDR1 and CDR2 sequences are MNHNS and SASEGT. CDR3 in amino acids: CASTTGTFGNTIYF. CDR3 DNA: TGTGCCAGCACCACCGGGACCTTTGGAAACACCATATATTTT.

This clonotype occurred many times. This chain links TRBV6-5 with TRBJ1-1; D gene unclear. Deletions cut 3 bases from V and 2 bases from J, with 7 bases between. The germline V gene has CDR1 MNHEY and CDR2 SVGAGI. The CDR3 contains 13 residues. The CDR3 protein is CASSYTFNTEAFF. DNA of the CDR3: TGTGCCAGCAGTTATACCTTTAACACTGAAGCTTTCTTT.

This clonotype came up many times. J is TRBJ1-1 and V is TRBV7-9; no definite D call. V was trimmed by 8 bases and J by 8 bases, leaving 18 bases between them. Germline CDR1 is SEHNR and CDR2 is FQNEAQ (reference sequence). The CDR3 has 13 residues. This chain's CDR3 is CASEPAAVPEAFF. CDR3 nucleotides: TGTGCCAGCGAACCTGCCGCCGTCCCCGAAGCTTTCTTT.

This clonotype was counted ten times or more. The CDR3 here is CASSQRTVDPYGYTF. CDR3 nucleotides: TGTGCCAGCAGCCAACGAACGGTTGACCCCTATGGCTACACCTTC. This rearrangement joins TRBV14 to TRBJ1-2; D uncertain. CDR3 length: 15 amino acids. The V end lost 2 bases, the J end lost 4 bases, and 14 bases lay between the germline ends. Germline values: CDR1 SGHDN, CDR2 FVKESK.

The table lists this clonotype with many counts. The J gene is TRBJ1-1, the V gene TRBV27; tentative D call: TRBD1 (5 bases). This CDR3 has 14 amino acids. V lost 11 bases to trimming and J lost 0 bases, with 16 bases between them. Germline V gives CDR1 MNHEY, CDR2 SMNVEV (reference sequence). The CDR3 loop reads CAVHPGTLNTEAFF. The CDR3 DNA is TGTGCCGTACACCCCGGGACTTTGAACACTGAAGCTTTCTTT.

Ten or more counts support this clonotype. The V and J genes are TRBV12-3 or TRBV12-4 and TRBJ1-1, with a weak D call TRBD1 (6 bases). Trimming took 3 bases from V and 5 from J, leaving 10 bases between them. CDR3 length: 13 residues. As DNA, the CDR3 is TGTGCCAGCAGTTTTGGAGGGGGGACTGAAGCTTTCTTT. As protein: CASSFGGGTEAFF.

This clonotype appeared many times. V gene TRBV25-1 combines with J gene TRBJ1-2; D gene unclear. The CDR3 totals 14 residues. The V end lost 8 bases, the J end lost 4 bases, and 17 bases lay between the germline ends. Per the germline V gene, CDR1 is MGHDK and CDR2 is SYGVNS. The CDR3 DNA follows: TGTGCCAGCGCCGCGGGAGAGCGGAGCTATGGCTACACCTTC. It encodes CASAAGERSYGYTF.

In this sample, this clonotype turned up many times. This sequence joins TRBV6-1 and TRBJ1-6, with no clear D. Trimming shortened V by 3 bases and J by 6 bases, and 6 bases separated the two germline ends. Germline values: CDR1 MNHNS, CDR2 SASEGT. This CDR3 spans 13 amino acids. For the CDR3, the DNA is TGTGCCAGCAGTGAGGACCTTAATTCACCCCTCCACTTT. Protein sequence: CASSEDLNSPLHF.

This clonotype came up many times. The genes are TRBV2 and TRBJ2-7; 9 bases agree with TRBD1. J gave up 5 bases and V 6 bases, and 11 bases lay outside the gene matches. The CDR3 is made up of 15 amino acids. Germline values: CDR1 SNHLY, CDR2 FYNNEI. CDR3 in DNA: TGTGCCAGCAGACTCGAACAGGGGGCGAACGACGAGCAGTACTTC. Residues: CASRLEQGANDEQYF.

This clonotype was counted many times. The chain links TRBV14 to TRBJ2-7, with TRBD1 matching over 10 bases. The CDR3 covers 15 residues. Germline CDR1 is SGHDN and CDR2 is FVKESK. Trimming cost V 3 bases and J 3 bases; bases outside gene matches: 5. In DNA form, the CDR3 reads TGTGCCAGCAGCCAGCGCCGGGACAGGGGCTACGAGCAGTACTTC. Translation gives CASSQRRDRGYEQYF.

This clonotype was seen repeatedly, ten times or more. The gene calls are TRBV5-1 and TRBJ2-5, with D possibly being TRBD1 or TRBD2 (5 bases each). Germline CDR1 and CDR2: SGHRS and YFSETQ. The V gene lost 5 bases and the J gene lost 9 bases, with 11 bases spanning the gap. The CDR3 totals 11 residues. CDR3 region: CASRGDEAQYF. In DNA, the CDR3 is TGCGCCAGCAGAGGGGACGAGGCCCAGTACTTC.

The table lists this clonotype with many counts. This rearrangement joins TRBV6-1 to TRBJ1-6, with D tentatively TRBD1 (5 bases). Between the trimmed V and J ends, which lost 4 bases and 9 bases, there was a span of 13 bases. This CDR3 contains 14 residues. Looked up from germline, CDR1 is MNHNS and CDR2 is SASEGT. The CDR3 loop is CASSVAGIGSPLHF. Here the CDR3 DNA reads TGTGCCAGCAGTGTTGCAGGGATCGGTTCACCCCTCCACTTT.

This clonotype was detected ten times or more. The chain uses TRBV6-2 or TRBV6-3 and TRBJ1-5, with TRBD1 matching 7 bases. V was pared by 7 bases and J by 3 bases, with 6 bases of the junction left unmatched. This CDR3 is built from 14 residues. Per germline, CDR1 MNHEY and CDR2 SVGEGT. Here the CDR3 reads CASTSGTDNQPQHF. In DNA, the CDR3 is TGTGCCAGCACTTCCGGGACAGACAATCAGCCCCAGCATTTT.

This clonotype came up many times. The rearrangement links TRBV7-8 to TRBJ2-2, with 9 bases aligning to TRBD1. The V segment lost 3 bases and the J segment 6 bases; nucleotides outside the gene matches: 2. CDR1 is SGHVS, CDR2 FQNEAQ, per germline. This CDR3 contains 14 residues. The CDR3 region has the DNA TGTGCCAGCAGCTTTAGGACAGGGGCCGGGGAGCTGTTTTTT. Protein sequence: CASSFRTGAGELFF.

This clonotype was found many times. The rearrangement joins TRBV12-3 or TRBV12-4 to TRBJ2-3; TRBD2 might be the D (5 bases). The CDR3 loop spans 13 amino acids. The ends were cut back, 4 bases at V and 3 bases at J, with 8 bases in the middle. The CDR3 protein is CASSSRGTDTQYF. The CDR3 bases are TGTGCCAGCAGTTCCCGCGGGACAGATACGCAGTATTTT.

This clonotype was seen only a few times. A clone one base away is much larger, so this may be a read error. This sequence joins TRBV29-1 and TRBJ2-7; the match to TRBD2 covers 7 bases. V shed 6 bases and J 1 base; nucleotides not matched to a gene: 6. From germline, CDR1 is SQVTM and CDR2 ANQGSEA. The CDR3 sequence is 13 residues long. The CDR3 spells CSVVTSVSYEQYF. The CDR3 DNA sequence: TGCAGCGTAGTCACTAGCGTGTCCTACGAGCAGTACTTC.

The sample holds many counts of this clonotype. The rearrangement links TRBV5-6 to TRBJ2-7; 7 bases agree with TRBD1. The CDR3 loop spans 18 amino acids. Germline CDR1 SGHDT, CDR2 YYEEEE. Trimming removed 1 base from V and 3 bases from J; junction bases left unmatched: 16. Written as DNA, the CDR3 is TGTGCCAGCAGCTTGTTTCTGGGGACAGAAAGGGACCTCTACGAGCAGTACTTC. This translates into CASSLFLGTERDLYEQYF.

This clonotype was counted many times. The chain joins TRBV7-9 to TRBJ1-6; D is unresolved. Germline loops: CDR1 SEHNR, CDR2 FQNEAQ (reference sequence). There are 14 residues in the CDR3. V shed 2 bases and J shed 6 bases, with 8 bases lying between them. The CDR3 coding sequence is TGTGCCAGCAGCTTACAACGGACTAATTCACCCCTCCACTTT. Residues: CASSLQRTNSPLHF.

This clonotype was seen at least ten times. This chain links TRBV12-3 or TRBV12-4 with TRBJ2-2; D ambiguous. Trimming took off 4 bases at V and 1 base at J, with 10 bases between the two ends. CDR3 length: 15 residues. The CDR3 bases are TGTGCCAGCAGTTCTTCCCGTTGGAACACCGGGGAGCTGTTTTTT. Amino acids: CASSSSRWNTGELFF.

This clonotype was observed many times. Its ends do not fully match the called genes, so a read error is possible. The V call is TRBV6-1, the J call TRBJ2-7; 10 bases are a match to TRBD1. This CDR3 has 19 amino acids. Germline V gives CDR1 MNHNS, CDR2 SASEGT. Written as DNA, the CDR3 is TGTGCCAGCAGCGAAGGATGGGACAGGGGTCTGCGGATCTCCTACGAGCAGTACTTC. Translating it yields CASSEGWDRGLRISYEQYF.

This rearrangement joins TRBV6-5 to TRBJ1-2; D gene unclear. V lost 0 bases, J lost 4 bases, and 12 bases lay in between. In germline, CDR1 is MNHEY, CDR2 SVGAGI. This CDR3 is 15 amino acids long. As DNA, the CDR3 is TGTGCCAGCAGTTACTCAGAGGGTTCGGGCTATGGCTACACCTTC. Its translation is CASSYSEGSGYGYTF.

This sequence joins TRBV6-1 and TRBJ1-1, with D maybe TRBD1 (6 bases). Germline V gene lookup returns CDR1 MNHNS and CDR2 SASEGT. Trimming cost V 7 bases and J 4 bases, with 16 bases left between them. This CDR3 has 14 residues. The CDR3 region has the DNA TGTGCCAGCAACGTTCGCACAGGGAGCACTGAAGCTTTCTTT. Translation: CASNVRTGSTEAFF.